This is a list of T cell receptor beta chains from one sample in a study of OX40 agonist ivuxolimab in advanced cancers. Sequencing used immunoSEQ multiplex PCR; TCRdb keeps in-frame clones, though not all of them. The sample has 50,000 or so clones, approximately 89% seen once. Material: CD4+ or CD8+ T cells sorted from blood, obtained in a trial of the OX40 agonist ivuxolimab. Receptor source: an adult with an advanced solid tumor such as melanoma, head and neck, liver or kidney cancer. Both conserved end residues are part of each CDR3. The D gene is left open where the match is weak. Clone size is not always given. Where it is, it says once, few, many or a class for expanded clones.

length: 12
V: TRBV29-1
size: -
D: TRBD1
J: TRBJ2-7
DNA: TGCAGCGTTGGGACAGGGGGCTACGAGCAGTACTTC
CDR3: CSVGTGGYEQYF

length: 18
V: TRBV4-1
size: -
D: TRBD2
J: TRBJ2-6
DNA: TGCGCCAGCAGCCCAGAGGGAGGGGAACTTGCTGGGGCCAACGTCCTGACTTTC
CDR3: CASSPEGGELAGANVLTF

length: 18
V: TRBV5-4
size: once
D: -
J: TRBJ2-5
DNA: TGTGCCAGCAGCTCAAGAGCGACCGGACGGACATTACAAGAGACCCAGTACTTC
CDR3: CASSSRATGRTLQETQYF

length: 15
V: TRBV5-6
size: -
D: TRBD1
J: TRBJ1-1
DNA: TGTGCCAGCAGCGAGACAGGGGGAGGGAACACTGAAGCTTTCTTT
CDR3: CASSETGGGNTEAFF

length: 17
V: TRBV28
size: -
D: -
J: TRBJ2-2
DNA: TGTGCCAGCAGTTTACCCCCTTGGGGGAGCGAAACCGGGGAGCTGTTTTTT
CDR3: CASSLPPWGSETGELFF

length: 12
V: TRBV2
size: few
D: TRBD1
J: TRBJ1-1
DNA: TGTGCCAGACGGACAGGCAACCCTGAAGCTTTCTTT
CDR3: CARRTGNPEAFF

length: 14
V: TRBV5-8
size: -
D: -
J: TRBJ2-4
DNA: TGTGCCAGCAGCCCCCTATCAGCCAAAAACATTCAGTACTTC
CDR3: CASSPLSAKNIQYF

length: 16
V: TRBV6-5
size: few
D: -
J: TRBJ1-2
DNA: TGTGCCAGCAGTTACCTTTTGGGGGTGACAACCTATGGCTACACCTTC
CDR3: CASSYLLGVTTYGYTF

length: 17
V: TRBV27
size: -
D: TRBD1
J: TRBJ2-5
DNA: TGTGCCAGCAGTTCTCACAAGCGGGACAGGGGCCAAGAGACCCAGTACTTC
CDR3: CASSSHKRDRGQETQYF

length: 12
V: TRBV7-8
size: once
D: -
J: TRBJ2-7
DNA: TGTGCCAGCAGCACTACATTTCCCCGGCAGTACTTC
CDR3: CASSTTFPRQYF

length: 12
V: TRBV19
size: -
D: -
J: TRBJ1-1
DNA: TGTGCCAGTAGTACAGGGGTTACTGAAGCTTTCTTT
CDR3: CASSTGVTEAFF

length: 13
V: TRBV11-1
size: -
D: -
J: TRBJ2-7
DNA: TGTGCCAGCAGCCTGGGATCTTCCTACGAGCAGTACTTC
CDR3: CASSLGSSYEQYF

length: 15
V: TRBV5-1
size: -
D: -
J: TRBJ2-3
DNA: TGCGCCAGCAGCGAAAACACGGCTAGCGCAGATACGCAGTATTTT
CDR3: CASSENTASADTQYF

length: 15
V: TRBV5-1
size: once
D: -
J: TRBJ1-2
DNA: TGCGCCAGCAGCTTTTCCTACGGGCCAGCTGACGGCTACACCTTC
CDR3: CASSFSYGPADGYTF

length: 13
V: TRBV27
size: few
D: TRBD1
J: TRBJ1-5
DNA: TGTGCCAGCAGCCCAGGGGGCCATCAGCCCCAGCATTTT
CDR3: CASSPGGHQPQHF

length: 16
V: TRBV6-6
size: -
D: -
J: TRBJ1-3
DNA: TGTGCCAGCAGCCCGGGACCTACGATCTCTGGAAACACCATATATTTT
CDR3: CASSPGPTISGNTIYF

length: 17
V: TRBV7-8
size: -
D: TRBD2
J: TRBJ2-2
DNA: TGTGCCAGCAGCAGGACTAGCGGGGCCCCGAACACCGGGGAGCTGTTTTTT
CDR3: CASSRTSGAPNTGELFF

length: 13
V: TRBV19
size: -
D: -
J: TRBJ2-1
DNA: TGTGCCAGTAGTATCGGGATTACCTATGAGCAGTTCTTC
CDR3: CASSIGITYEQFF

length: 20
V: TRBV28
size: -
D: TRBD2
J: TRBJ2-1
DNA: TGTGCCAGCAGTTTTAGGGACGTTAGCGGGGGCCCGCCGGTGGGGAATGAGCAGTTCTTC
CDR3: CASSFRDVSGGPPVGNEQFF

length: 14
V: TRBV27
size: -
D: -
J: TRBJ2-1
DNA: TGTGCCAGCAGTTTAGCAGATTCCTACAATGAGCAGTTCTTC
CDR3: CASSLADSYNEQFF

length: 15
V: TRBV7-3
size: -
D: -
J: TRBJ2-1
DNA: TGTGCCAGCAGTCTGGGATACTATAACGAGGATGAGCAGTTCTTC
CDR3: CASSLGYYNEDEQFF

length: 14
V: TRBV27
size: -
D: -
J: TRBJ2-6
DNA: TGTGCCAGCAGTCCGGGCTCTGGGGCCAACGTCCTGACTTTC
CDR3: CASSPGSGANVLTF

length: 12
V: TRBV19
size: -
D: -
J: TRBJ1-1
DNA: TGTGCCAGTAGTATGGGACTCACTGAAGCTTTCTTT
CDR3: CASSMGLTEAFF

length: 16
V: TRBV7-9
size: -
D: TRBD1
J: TRBJ2-2
DNA: TGTGCCAGCAGCTTAGAAAGGGGGCCGAACACCGGGGAGCTGTTTTTT
CDR3: CASSLERGPNTGELFF

length: 14
V: TRBV5-1
size: once
D: -
J: TRBJ1-1
DNA: TGCGCCAGCAGCTTGTACTACGGGAACACTGAAGCTTTCTTT
CDR3: CASSLYYGNTEAFF

length: 13
V: TRBV9
size: once
D: -
J: TRBJ2-1
DNA: TGTGCCAGCAGCGTAGTCCCCCACAATGAGCAGTTCTTC
CDR3: CASSVVPHNEQFF

length: 15
V: TRBV11-2
size: -
D: -
J: TRBJ1-4
DNA: TGTGCCAGCAGCTTAGACTGGGAAAGAGGCGAAAAACTGTTTTTT
CDR3: CASSLDWERGEKLFF

length: 15
V: TRBV9
size: -
D: TRBD1
J: TRBJ2-7
DNA: TGTGCCAGCAGCCTATCAGACAGGGGAAGGGACGAGCAGTACTTC
CDR3: CASSLSDRGRDEQYF

length: 19
V: TRBV4-2
size: -
D: TRBD2
J: TRBJ2-1
DNA: TGTGCCAGCAGCCACCTCGGGGGTAGCGGGGGGGCAAAGGACAATGAGCAGTTCTTC
CDR3: CASSHLGGSGGAKDNEQFF

length: 12
V: TRBV9
size: -
D: -
J: TRBJ2-2
DNA: TGTGCCAGCCCAGGGGTTACCGGGGAGCTGTTTTTT
CDR3: CASPGVTGELFF

length: 15
V: TRBV4-1
size: -
D: -
J: TRBJ1-6
DNA: TGCGCCAGCAGCCAAGGGTCAGGGGTTGATGCACCCCTCCACTTT
CDR3: CASSQGSGVDAPLHF

length: 14
V: TRBV27
size: -
D: TRBD2
J: TRBJ2-1
DNA: TGTGCCAGCAGGCTAGCGGGAGGGCCAAATGAGCAGTTCTTC
CDR3: CASRLAGGPNEQFF

length: 14
V: TRBV6-5
size: -
D: -
J: TRBJ1-6
DNA: TGTGCCAGCAGTTACTCGGGATATAATTCACCCCTCCACTTT
CDR3: CASSYSGYNSPLHF

length: 16
V: TRBV6-5
size: -
D: -
J: TRBJ2-1
DNA: TGTGCCAGCAGTTACGCCACAGTGGGGTCCTACAATGAGCAGTTCTTC
CDR3: CASSYATVGSYNEQFF

length: 15
V: TRBV15
size: -
D: -
J: TRBJ1-4
DNA: TGTGCCACCAGCAGAGAGTATAGGGCCGGGGAAAAACTGTTTTTT
CDR3: CATSREYRAGEKLFF

length: 13
V: TRBV9
size: once
D: -
J: TRBJ2-2
DNA: TGTGCCAGCAGCGTATTTAACACCGGGGAGCTGTTTTTT
CDR3: CASSVFNTGELFF

length: 14
V: TRBV4-1
size: -
D: -
J: TRBJ1-5
DNA: TGCGCCAGCAGCCAGGGCCAGCCTAATCAGCCCCAGCATTTT
CDR3: CASSQGQPNQPQHF

length: 15
V: TRBV5-8
size: -
D: TRBD1
J: TRBJ1-2
DNA: TGTGCCAGCGGGACAGTCTTTCTCTTTAACTATGGCTACACCTTC
CDR3: CASGTVFLFNYGYTF

length: 13
V: TRBV5-4
size: -
D: -
J: TRBJ1-1
DNA: TGTGCCACCAAACTTCAGGATATGACTGAAGCTTTCTTT
CDR3: CATKLQDMTEAFF

length: 12
V: TRBV7-2
size: few
D: -
J: TRBJ2-4
DNA: TGTGCCAGCAGGCGATTAATGGGGAATCAGTACTTC
CDR3: CASRRLMGNQYF

length: 15
V: TRBV7-2
size: -
D: -
J: TRBJ2-4
DNA: TGTGCCAGCAGTCGTACAGGGTGGGGAGGAAACATTCAGTACTTC
CDR3: CASSRTGWGGNIQYF

length: 17
V: TRBV27
size: -
D: -
J: TRBJ1-5
DNA: TGTGCCAGCAGTTTTACTTTGCCAACGACGGGCAATCAGCCCCAGCATTTT
CDR3: CASSFTLPTTGNQPQHF

length: 14
V: TRBV7-2
size: -
D: TRBD2
J: TRBJ2-1
DNA: TGTGCCAGCATGCTAGCGGGAGAGCACAATGAGCAGTTCTTC
CDR3: CASMLAGEHNEQFF

length: 13
V: TRBV29-1
size: -
D: TRBD1
J: TRBJ2-7
DNA: TGCAGCGTTTCGGTGGGACAGACCTACGAGCAGTACTTC
CDR3: CSVSVGQTYEQYF

length: 17
V: TRBV5-4
size: -
D: -
J: TRBJ2-6
DNA: TGTGCCAGCAGCTTGGCACCAGGGGTAGGGGGGGCCAACGTCCTGACTTTC
CDR3: CASSLAPGVGGANVLTF

length: 15
V: TRBV6-1
size: few
D: TRBD2
J: TRBJ2-3
DNA: TGTGCCAGCTCTGCGACTAGCTCATTCACAGATACGCAGTATTTT
CDR3: CASSATSSFTDTQYF

length: 15
V: TRBV11-2
size: -
D: -
J: TRBJ2-1
DNA: TGTGCCAGCAGCTCGGACGGATCTCCCTACAATGAGCAGTTCTTC
CDR3: CASSSDGSPYNEQFF

length: 11
V: TRBV20-1
size: -
D: -
J: TRBJ2-1
DNA: TGCAGTGGGAGGGTAGACAATGAGCAGTTCTTC
CDR3: CSGRVDNEQFF

length: 15
V: TRBV4-1
size: once
D: -
J: TRBJ1-1
DNA: TGCGCCAGCAGCCATCATCAGGGACTAGAAAATGAAGCTTTCTTT
CDR3: CASSHHQGLENEAFF

length: 15
V: TRBV7-9
size: -
D: -
J: TRBJ1-5
DNA: TGTGCCAGCAGCTTAGCGGCAGGGGGCAATCAGCCCCAGCATTTT
CDR3: CASSLAAGGNQPQHF

length: 14
V: TRBV7-9
size: -
D: -
J: TRBJ1-4
DNA: TGTGCCAGCAGCCCTTATGGGGTGGAAGAAAAACTGTTTTTT
CDR3: CASSPYGVEEKLFF

length: 16
V: TRBV7-6
size: -
D: TRBD2
J: TRBJ2-5
DNA: TGTGCCAGCAGCTTAACAATAGCGGGGGGGGAAGAGACCCAGTACTTC
CDR3: CASSLTIAGGEETQYF

length: 14
V: TRBV10-1
size: -
D: -
J: TRBJ2-3
DNA: TGCGCCAGCAGTCTTCGGGGGCTAACAGATACGCAGTATTTT
CDR3: CASSLRGLTDTQYF